A selection of T cell receptor beta chains follows, all from one sample in a study of identifying expanded T cells in peripheral blood. The method was immunoSEQ multiplex PCR; TCRdb's version includes in-frame clones alone and lacks a portion of them. Among fewer than 85,000 clones listed, about nine tenths were seen once. Material for sequencing was blood. The receptors shown here come from a person between 18 and 75 years old in good health. CDR3s include the opening cysteine and the closing phenylalanine or tryptophan.

v_call,cdr3_aa
TRBV7-9,CASSLKPRDPSLGETQYF
TRBV5-1,CASSQRPTGSGESYGYTF
TRBV2,CASSEDEAGNTIYF
TRBV7-2,CASSLEGSGNTIYF
TRBV7-2,CASSLGRNTDTQYF
TRBV11-2,CASSLDGGVSSYEQYF
TRBV4-1,CASSQDLGEGRNEQFF
TRBV19,CASSYRVGGNQPQHF
TRBV5-5,CASSLDLGTSVGEQYF
TRBV5-6,CASSRSLYGYTF
TRBV5-1,CASRFGPNTEAFF
TRBV7-8,CASSRLAGNEQFF
TRBV15,CATSPMIQSHQETQYF
TRBV10-3,CAISPGTGAKNIQYF
TRBV18,CASSPDRSSYEQYF
TRBV7-2,CASSFSGSGYNEQFF
TRBV20-1,CSASTGGLCFF
TRBV28,CASSLTFGGVGEAFF
TRBV29-1,CSVEPGRAGEQFF
TRBV13,CASSSVGAGGREQFF
TRBV7-9,CASSLRASGYNEQFF
TRBV5-1,CASSSLAGFTDTQYF
TRBV18,CASSPGQGHQETQYF
TRBV6-6,CASSYLREQYF